The sequence of this TCR beta chain was determined in a study of radiotherapy plus CTLA-4 blockade in lung cancer. Study background: Objective responses emerged in under 20% of patients, and over 30% attained disease control.

There are many counts of this clone. Antigen specificity is unknown. With ipilimumab providing CTLA-4 blockade, focal radiation was administered to patients who had chemo-refractory metastatic non-small-cell lung cancer. The protocol was immunoSEQ multiplex PCR, while the TCRdb copy is restricted to in-frame clones and leaves out a portion. This table holds some 41,000 clones, over 60% found once. V gave up 6 bases and J gave up 1 base, with 12 bases separating them. Germline lookup yields CDR1 LNHDA and CDR2 SQIVND (reference sequence). The CDR3 runs to 15 residues. Whole-study results and caveats: Reports state that early shifts in blood T cell clones, with interferon-beta, best predicted response.

Sequences were derived from peripheral blood, sampled from a patient treated with radiotherapy plus ipilimumab. The TCR sequence derives from a human donor with non-small cell lung cancer who had a partial response to radiotherapy plus ipilimumab. The gene calls are TRBV19 and TRBJ2-2; perhaps TRBD2 as D (5 bases). The DNA for the CDR3 is TGTGCCAGTAGGAAGTCCGGACTGAACACCGGGGAGCTGTTTTTT. Translating gives CASRKSGLNTGELFF.